Below, 7 T cell receptor beta chains from the same sample are listed, as sequenced in a study of cytomegalovirus exposure and HLA in healthy donors. Use of 60 Vbeta and 13 Jbeta primers characterized the PCR. TCRdb's table, derived via immunoSEQ multiplex PCR, lists solely in-frame clones and lacks some. This table has around 160,000 clones, around 76% appearing once. Sample: PBMCs. These receptors originate from a woman between 35 and 50 years old in good health and CMV-seronegative.

The chain recombines TRBV9 with TRBJ2-7, with 8 bases that match TRBD2. The CDR3 is 16 amino acids. Unmatched junction bases numbered 8, after V lost 0 bases and J lost 3 bases. CDR1 is SGDLS and CDR2 is YYNGEE in the germline V gene. The CDR3 coding sequence is TGTGCCAGCAGCGTAGCTTCCCATAGCGGGATCTACGAGCAGTACTTC. Amino acids: CASSVASHSGIYEQYF.

The J gene is TRBJ2-2, the V gene TRBV11-3, with 11 positions matching TRBD2. There are 16 residues in the CDR3. With V trimmed by 5 bases and J by 7 bases, 9 bases remained unmatched. Germline-derived CDR1 and CDR2 are SGHNT and YENEEA. The CDR3, as DNA: TGTGCCAGCAGCGTCGGGACTACTAGCGGGGGCGGGGAGCTGTTTTTT. It yields the protein CASSVGTTSGGGELFF.

The chain is built from TRBV6-5 and TRBJ2-1; 14 positions agree with TRBD2. Germline trimming cut 7 bases from V and 8 bases from J; bases unmatched to any gene: 7. The CDR3 is made up of 15 amino acids. The germline CDR1 and CDR2 sequences are MNHEY and SVGAGI. CDR3 sequence: CASKAGLAGVYEQFF. The CDR3 region has the DNA TGTGCCAGCAAGGCGGGACTAGCGGGAGTTTATGAGCAGTTCTTC.

The chain recombines TRBV2 with TRBJ2-1; 10 nucleotides agree with TRBD2. CDR1 and CDR2 from the germline V gene are SNHLY and FYNNEI. CDR3 length equals 16 residues. Losses at the gene ends were 6 bases for V and 5 bases for J; bases not matched to a gene: 10. The CDR3 DNA reads as TGTGCCAGCAGCAGTCCCGGGACTAGCGTAAACAATGAGCAGTTCTTC. Translated: CASSSPGTSVNNEQFF.

This CDR3 is CASSYSRDNEQFF. In nucleotides, the CDR3 is TGTGCCAGCAGTTACTCGAGGGACAATGAGCAGTTCTTC. The chain carries TRBV6-5 and TRBJ2-1; a weak D match, TRBD2 (5 bases). Deletions cut 0 bases from V and 5 bases from J, with 5 bases between. Germline CDR1 is MNHEY and CDR2 is SVGAGI. CDR3 length: 13 residues.

This clone was seen only once. This chain uses TRBV4-1 with TRBJ2-1; 10 nucleotides line up with TRBD2. After removal of 4 bases from V and 6 bases from J, the junction contained 12 bases not matched to a gene. Germline lookup yields CDR1 MGHRA and CDR2 YSYEKL. The length of the CDR3 is 17 residues. The CDR3 bases are TGCGCCAGCAGCCCAGGGAGTAGCGGGAGGCCCTCCAATGAGCAGTTCTTC. Amino acid sequence: CASSPGSSGRPSNEQFF.

V usage is TRBV19 and J usage is TRBJ1-1, with D possibly matching TRBD1 (6 bases). Trimming removed 3 bases at V and 5 bases at J, with 13 bases between. Germline lookup yields CDR1 LNHDA and CDR2 SQIVND (reference sequence). The CDR3 has 14 residues. The CDR3 DNA reads TGTGCCAGTAGTATTGGGGGCGCAGGGACTGAAGCTTTCTTT. Translating it yields CASSIGGAGTEAFF.